Listed below are T cell receptor beta chains from one sample, sequenced in a study of blood T cell repertoires in COVID-19. Sequencing was performed with immunoSEQ multiplex PCR; in TCRdb, only in-frame clones are kept and a portion is missing. Among over 400,000 clones listed, 70% to 90% were seen once. Sequencing used peripheral blood. The receptors were gathered from a human donor in a cohort sampled during active COVID-19. Each CDR3 is given with its conserved first and last residue. The D gene is left open where the match is weak. Some rows have no size entry. The others give once, few or many, or a class for an expanded clone.

>TRBJ2-7|TRBV11-2|-|-
CASSLERVSYEQYF
TGTGCCAGCAGCTTAGAACGGGTCTCCTACGAGCAGTACTTC
>TRBJ1-1|TRBV24-1|once|-
CATSAGYTEAFF
TGTGCCACCAGTGCGGGGTACACTGAAGCTTTCTTT
>TRBJ2-3|TRBV6-5|-|TRBD2
CASSYLAGADTQYF
TGTGCCAGCAGTTACCTCGCGGGAGCAGATACGCAGTATTTT
>TRBJ1-1|TRBV27|-|TRBD1
CASRKITPTGTRTEAFF
TGTGCCAGCAGAAAAATAACCCCGACAGGGACTCGGACTGAAGCTTTCTTT
>TRBJ2-7|TRBV28|-|-
CASSFTGSSYEQYF
TGTGCCAGCAGTTTCACGGGGTCATCCTACGAGCAGTACTTC
>TRBJ2-1|TRBV4-1|once|TRBD2
CASTQISGSWNEQFF
TGCGCCAGCACCCAGATCAGCGGGAGTTGGAATGAGCAGTTCTTC
>TRBJ2-3|TRBV6-2/TRBV6-3|-|-
CASSYGLAGDTQYF
TGTGCCAGCAGTTATGGCCTAGCTGGAGATACGCAGTATTTT
>TRBJ2-3|TRBV24-1|-|-
CATSDSREADTQYF
TGTGCCACCAGTGATTCCCGGGAAGCAGATACGCAGTATTTT
>TRBJ2-1|TRBV9|-|TRBD2
CASSVQLGLAGVGAAEQFF
TGTGCCAGCAGCGTACAACTGGGACTAGCGGGAGTCGGGGCGGCTGAGCAGTTCTTC
>TRBJ1-1|TRBV30|-|-
CACDQGHMNTEAFF
TGTGCCTGTGATCAGGGTCACATGAACACTGAAGCTTTCTTT
>TRBJ2-3|TRBV7-3|-|-
CASSLMHRVDTQYF
TGTGCCAGCAGCTTAATGCACAGGGTAGATACGCAGTATTTT
>TRBJ2-5|TRBV19|-|-
CASSPAAQETQYF
TGTGCCAGTAGTCCGGCGGCCCAAGAGACCCAGTACTTC
>TRBJ2-7|TRBV7-2|-|-
CASSLGRGSYEQYF
TGTGCCAGCAGCTTAGGCAGGGGATCCTACGAGCAGTACTTC
>TRBJ1-2|TRBV7-8|-|-
CASSLDGGAKGYTF
TGTGCCAGCAGCTTAGATGGGGGGGCGAAAGGCTACACCTTC
>TRBJ2-1|TRBV14|-|TRBD2
CASSQERLAGGSSYNEQFF
TGTGCCAGCAGCCAAGAACGGCTAGCGGGAGGCAGCTCCTACAATGAGCAGTTCTTC
>TRBJ1-1|TRBV2|-|-
CASSPVPAVYTEAFF
TGTGCCAGCAGCCCAGTACCGGCGGTCTACACTGAAGCTTTCTTT
>TRBJ1-2|TRBV6-1|-|-
CASSETPGALYGYTF
TGTGCCAGCAGTGAAACGCCAGGGGCTCTATATGGCTACACCTTC
>TRBJ2-1|TRBV28|once|-
CASSSRVPSSYNEQFF
TGTGCCAGCAGTTCCAGGGTCCCTAGCTCCTACAATGAGCAGTTCTTC
>TRBJ2-7|TRBV11-3|-|-
CASSLDQVSRRSSYEQYF
TGTGCCAGCAGCTTAGATCAAGTTAGCCGGAGGAGCTCCTACGAGCAGTACTTC
>TRBJ2-2|TRBV24-1|-|-
CATSERQATNTGELFF
TGTGCCACCAGTGAACGACAGGCGACGAACACCGGGGAGCTGTTTTTT
>TRBJ1-4|TRBV3-1/TRBV3-2|-|-
CASSQAPANEKLFF
TGTGCCAGCAGCCAAGCGCCAGCTAATGAAAAACTGTTTTTT
>TRBJ2-7|TRBV4-2|-|-
CASSPRAGGSSYEQYF
TGTGCCAGCAGCCCACGTGCAGGAGGGAGCTCCTACGAGCAGTACTTC
>TRBJ1-2|TRBV6-5|-|TRBD1
CASRHRDRVSGYTF
TGTGCCAGCAGACACCGGGACAGGGTGTCCGGCTACACCTTC
>TRBJ2-1|TRBV7-2|-|-
CASSLSQVSYNEQFF
TGTGCCAGCAGCTTGAGTCAGGTCTCCTACAATGAGCAGTTCTTC
>TRBJ1-4|TRBV7-9|-|-
CASSRDNEKLFF
TGTGCCAGCAGCCGAGATAATGAAAAACTGTTTTTT
>TRBJ2-1|TRBV2|-|TRBD2
CASSGTSGSYNEQFF
TGTGCCAGCAGTGGAACTAGCGGGAGTTACAATGAGCAGTTCTTC
>TRBJ2-1|TRBV24-1|-|TRBD1
CATSDSGTGSNSEQFF
TGTGCCACCAGTGATTCCGGGACAGGGTCGAATAGTGAGCAGTTCTTC
>TRBJ2-2|TRBV9|-|-
CASSPSPSVNTGELFF
TGTGCCAGCAGCCCCTCCCCTAGCGTAAACACCGGGGAGCTGTTTTTT
>TRBJ2-5|TRBV12-5|-|TRBD1
CASGFYSGGQETQYF
TGTGCTAGTGGTTTTTATTCAGGGGGACAAGAGACCCAGTACTTC
>TRBJ2-7|TRBV5-1|once|TRBD1
CASSPWDSSYEQYF
TGCGCCAGCAGCCCGTGGGACAGCTCCTACGAGCAGTACTTC
>TRBJ2-7|TRBV2|-|-
CASQTDPIGEQYF
TGTGCCTCCCAGACAGATCCTATCGGCGAGCAGTACTTC
>TRBJ2-7|TRBV6-5|-|TRBD2
CASSSPRRGGYEQYF
TGTGCCAGCAGTTCCCCACGACGGGGGGGCTACGAGCAGTACTTC
>TRBJ2-3|TRBV4-1|-|-
CASSLEVTQYF
TGCGCCAGCAGCCTCGAGGTTACGCAGTATTTT
>TRBJ2-5|TRBV19|once|-
CASSNSPGWETQYF
TGTGCCAGTAGTAACTCGCCCGGTTGGGAGACCCAGTACTTC
>TRBJ2-7|TRBV5-1|-|TRBD2
CASSFGLAGEAQYF
TGCGCCAGCAGCTTCGGACTAGCGGGAGAGGCGCAGTACTTC
>TRBJ1-2|TRBV6-5|few|TRBD1
CASIARGGLGYTF
TGTGCCAGCATCGCAAGAGGGGGCTTAGGCTACACCTTC
>TRBJ1-1|TRBV5-4|-|-
CASMGSNTEAFF
TGTGCCAGCATGGGCTCGAACACTGAAGCTTTCTTT
>TRBJ2-7|TRBV2|-|TRBD1
CASRSQGASYEQYF
TGTGCCAGCAGGTCACAGGGGGCTTCCTACGAGCAGTACTTC
>TRBJ1-1|TRBV3-1/TRBV3-2|-|-
CASSHTGGFTEAFF
TGTGCCAGCAGCCATACCGGGGGGTTCACTGAAGCTTTCTTT
>TRBJ2-5|TRBV7-2|-|TRBD2
CASSPMTSGRGETQYF
TGTGCCAGCAGCCCAATGACTAGCGGGAGAGGGGAGACCCAGTACTTC
>TRBJ2-3|TRBV27|-|-
CASSLSPARDTQYF
TGTGCCAGCAGTTTATCCCCAGCGAGAGATACGCAGTATTTT
>TRBJ2-2|TRBV7-7|-|-
CASSSSSGTGELFF
TGTGCTAGCAGCTCGTCTAGTGGCACCGGGGAGCTGTTTTTT
>TRBJ2-3|TRBV5-8|-|TRBD2
CASSRLAGEADTQYF
TGTGCCAGCTCCCGACTAGCGGGGGAAGCAGATACGCAGTATTTT
>TRBJ1-1|TRBV5-1|-|TRBD1
CASSPAPGDRGPKGPTEAFF
TGCGCCAGCAGCCCCGCCCCAGGGGACAGGGGCCCGAAGGGGCCCACTGAAGCTTTCTTT
>TRBJ2-7|TRBV5-8|-|TRBD1
CASLGQGYHEQYF
TGTGCCAGTTTGGGACAGGGGTACCACGAGCAGTACTTC
>TRBJ1-2|TRBV28|-|-
CASSPSHHQRSGYTF
TGTGCCAGCAGTCCGAGTCACCACCAGAGGAGTGGCTACACCTTC
>TRBJ2-7|TRBV7-2|-|TRBD2
CASSLGTSGLGSSYEQYF
TGTGCCAGCAGCTTAGGGACTAGCGGGTTGGGAAGCTCCTACGAGCAGTACTTC
>TRBJ2-3|TRBV23-1|-|TRBD2
CASSQSGSSGRISEVTQYF
TGCGCCAGCAGTCAATCTGGGTCTAGCGGGAGGATTAGTGAGGTTACGCAGTATTTT
>TRBJ2-2|TRBV7-2|few|TRBD2
CASSIGLAGVFGGELFF
TGTGCCAGCAGCATAGGACTAGCGGGAGTGTTCGGCGGGGAGCTGTTTTTT
>TRBJ1-5|TRBV19|-|-
CASSIWRQPQHF
TGTGCCAGTAGTATATGGAGGCAGCCCCAGCATTTT
>TRBJ2-5|TRBV5-1|-|TRBD1
CASSLDRGLGETQYF
TGCGCCAGCAGCCTGGACAGGGGGTTAGGAGAGACCCAGTACTTC
>TRBJ1-1|TRBV7-3|few|-
CASSLMPGTEAFF
TGTGCCAGCAGCTTAATGCCGGGGACTGAAGCTTTCTTT
>TRBJ1-5|TRBV6-6|-|-
CASSYSYGGINQPQHF
TGTGCCAGCAGTTACTCGTACGGCGGGATCAATCAGCCCCAGCATTTT
>TRBJ2-7|TRBV19|-|-
CASSIGWGAYEQYF
TGTGCCAGTAGTATCGGCTGGGGCGCCTACGAGCAGTACTTC
>TRBJ2-7|TRBV3-1/TRBV3-2|-|TRBD2
CASSQGLAGGGTYEQYF
TGTGCCAGCAGCCAGGGGCTAGCGGGAGGAGGGACCTACGAGCAGTACTTC
>TRBJ2-7|TRBV5-6|-|TRBD1
CASSFGTGHSYEQYF
TGTGCCAGCAGCTTTGGGACAGGGCACTCCTACGAGCAGTACTTC
>TRBJ1-4|TRBV20-1|-|TRBD1
CSASRQGREKLFF
TGCAGTGCTAGTAGACAGGGACGGGAAAAACTGTTTTTT